A single sample gave rise to the 12 T cell receptor beta chains below, sequenced in a study of T cell clusters in autoimmune cytopenias. TRB amplification used 250 ng of peripheral blood genomic DNA. TRB was amplified by touch-down multiplex PCR, primer pools A and B combined. TCRdb derives one entry per CDR3 protein from the multiplex PCR reads, leaving out DNA. The sample totals some 4,900 distinct CDR3 sequences. These data were also reused for a study on T cell repertoires in aging, cancer and after chemotherapy.

The sequencing input was peripheral blood. The receptors were sampled from a human donor in good health.

The CDR3 here is CASSPGGLYGYTF. The chain is built from TRBV18 and TRBJ1-2. CDR3 length: 13 amino acids. The V gene's germline CDR1 is KGHSH and CDR2 LQKENI.

This clonotype counts as medium-sized by frequency. The rearrangement joins TRBV6-1 to TRBJ2-3; lacking DNA, the TRBD1 call made by TCRdb goes unchecked. The CDR3 length is 14 residues. CDR1 MNHNS and CDR2 SASEGT come from the germline V gene. CDR3 amino acids: CASSDTGGTDTQYF.

The chain recombines TRBV6-6 with TRBJ1-5; TCRdb picks TRBD1, but there is no DNA to check that call. The CDR3 extends over 14 amino acids. The germline CDR1 and CDR2 sequences are MNHNY and SVGAGI (reference sequence). The chain's CDR3 is CASSYSGGNQPQHF.

Considering frequency, this clonotype is hyperexpanded. This chain links TRBV6-6 with TRBJ2-7. The CDR3 sequence is 11 residues long. In germline, CDR1 is MNHNY, CDR2 SVGAGI (reference sequence). The CDR3 loop reads CASRRNYEQYF.

This chain uses TRBV18 with TRBJ2-1; TCRdb returns TRBD2, unconfirmable since there is no DNA. The length of the CDR3 is 15 residues. The germline V gene has CDR1 KGHSH and CDR2 LQKENI. This CDR3 is CASSPILAVDSEQFF.

The chain employs TRBV6-5 and TRBJ2-1; without DNA, the TCRdb call of TRBD1 cannot be checked. This CDR3 is built from 16 residues. Germline-derived CDR1 and CDR2 are MNHEY and SVGAGI. The chain's CDR3 is CASSVSTGESYNEQFF.

This sequence joins TRBV25-1 and TRBJ2-6. CDR3 size: 15 residues. The germline V gene has CDR1 MGHDK and CDR2 SYGVNS. CDR3 residues: CASSESGSGANVLTF.

The rearrangement joins TRBV15 to TRBJ1-1. This CDR3 has 13 amino acids. Germline loops: CDR1 LNHNV, CDR2 YYDKDF (reference sequence). CDR3 residues: CATSSGVITEAFF. The full variable domain, with the rest looked up from reference TRBV15 and TRBJ1-1, is DAMVIQNPRYQVTQFGKPVTLSCSQTLNHNVMYWYQQKSSQAPKLLFHYYDKDFNNEADTPDNFQSRRPNTSFCFLDIRSPGLGDTAMYLCATSSGVITEAFFGQGTRLTVV.

According to its frequency, this clonotype is medium-sized. The chain recombines TRBV19 with TRBJ1-2; TCRdb names TRBD1, which stays unverified in the absence of DNA. CDR3 length: 15 residues. Germline-derived CDR1 and CDR2 are LNHDA and SQIVND (reference sequence). CDR3 amino acids: CASSEDRGTRRGYTF.

J is TRBJ1-1 and V is TRBV11-2; the TCRdb D gene call, TRBD1, has no DNA to confirm it. There are 15 residues in the CDR3. The germline V gene has CDR1 SGHAT and CDR2 FQNNGV. CDR3 sequence: CASRMPGQRNTEAFF.

This clonotype registers medium-sized by frequency. The CDR3 loop is CASSMNSYPYEQYF. The chain uses TRBV19 and TRBJ2-7. This CDR3 spans 14 amino acids. The V gene's germline CDR1 is LNHDA and CDR2 SQIVND (reference sequence).

The chain couples TRBV19 to TRBJ2-1; TCRdb names TRBD2, which stays unverified in the absence of DNA. The length of the CDR3 is 14 residues. In germline, CDR1 is LNHDA, CDR2 SQIVND (reference sequence). CDR3 residues: CASSIVGLANEQFF.